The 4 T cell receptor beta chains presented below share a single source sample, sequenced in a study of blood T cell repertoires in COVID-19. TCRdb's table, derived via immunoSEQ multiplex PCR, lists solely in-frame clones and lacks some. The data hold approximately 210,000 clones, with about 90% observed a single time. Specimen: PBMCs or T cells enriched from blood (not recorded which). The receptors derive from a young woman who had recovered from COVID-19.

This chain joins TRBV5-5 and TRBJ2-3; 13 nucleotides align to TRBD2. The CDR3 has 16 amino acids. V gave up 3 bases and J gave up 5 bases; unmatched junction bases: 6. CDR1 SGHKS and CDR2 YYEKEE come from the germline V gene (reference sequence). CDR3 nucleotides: TGTGCCAGCAGCTACACTAGCGGGGGGGCGCGAGATACGCAGTATTTT. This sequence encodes CASSYTSGGARDTQYF.

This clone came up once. CDR3 nucleotide sequence: TGTGCCAGCAGCGCTGGGAGGCTTCCCCTCTACGAGCAGTACTTC. This gives the protein CASSAGRLPLYEQYF. The genes are TRBV9 and TRBJ2-7; the D gene is possibly TRBD2 (6 bases). Trimming shortened V by 3 bases and J by 3 bases, and 16 bases separated the two germline ends. The CDR3 consists of 15 residues. The germline CDR1 and CDR2 sequences are SGDLS and YYNGEE.

The CDR3 DNA follows: TGTGCCAGCAGCTTGGAGGGGCCTAGCGGACCCTACGAGCAGTACTTC. This translates into CASSLEGPSGPYEQYF. The chain links TRBV5-4 to TRBJ2-7; 7 bases map to TRBD2. This CDR3 has 16 amino acids. Per the germline V gene, CDR1 is SGHNT and CDR2 is YYREEE (reference sequence). Losses at the gene ends were 0 bases for V and 2 bases for J; bases not matched to a gene: 8.

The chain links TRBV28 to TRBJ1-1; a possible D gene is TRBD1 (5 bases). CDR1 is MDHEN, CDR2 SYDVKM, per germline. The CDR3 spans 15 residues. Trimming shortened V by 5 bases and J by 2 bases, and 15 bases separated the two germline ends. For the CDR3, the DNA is TGTGCCAGCAGTCTGGGTGGGGCAGTTAACACTGAAGCTTTCTTT. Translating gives CASSLGGAVNTEAFF.